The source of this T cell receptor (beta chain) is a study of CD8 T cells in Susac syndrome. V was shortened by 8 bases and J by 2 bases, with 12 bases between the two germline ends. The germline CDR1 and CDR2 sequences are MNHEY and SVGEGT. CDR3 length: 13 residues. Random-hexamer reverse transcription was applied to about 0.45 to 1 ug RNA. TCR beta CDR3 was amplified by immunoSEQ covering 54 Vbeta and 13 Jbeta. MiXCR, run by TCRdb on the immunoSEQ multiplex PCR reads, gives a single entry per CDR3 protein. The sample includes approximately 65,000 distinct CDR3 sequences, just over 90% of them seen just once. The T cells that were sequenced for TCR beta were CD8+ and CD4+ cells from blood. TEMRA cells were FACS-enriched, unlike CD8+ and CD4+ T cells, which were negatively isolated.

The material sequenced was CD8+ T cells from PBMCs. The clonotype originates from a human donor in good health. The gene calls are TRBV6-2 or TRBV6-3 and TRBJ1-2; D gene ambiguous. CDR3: CASALPENYGYTF. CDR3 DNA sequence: TGTGCCAGCGCGCTACCAGAAAACTATGGCTACACCTTC.